These 26 T cell receptor beta chains came from one sample sequenced in a study of technical replicates of blood from a few donors (dated by TCRdb to the late 2010s). Libraries were prepared through the immunoSEQ multiplex PCR assay. TCRdb limited this immuneACCESS table to in-frame rearrangements with V and J called. A share of clones is missing; checked studies link under half to unresolved V genes, and the rest is unexplained. This sample gives about 16,000 clones in total; about 86% of them show up just once. The top ten hold about 12% of the sample. The sequenced sample was PBMCs. The receptors were gathered from a human donor in good health.

J is TRBJ2-2 and V is TRBV11-3; tentatively, D is TRBD1 (6 bases). Trimming pared 1 base from V and 0 bases from J, leaving 12 bases between. The germline gives CDR1 SGHNT, CDR2 YENEEA. The CDR3 extends over 17 amino acids. The CDR3 sequence is CASSLAATGTNTGELFF. In DNA, the CDR3 is TGTGCCAGCAGCTTAGCCGCAACAGGGACGAACACCGGGGAGCTGTTTTTT.

This chain uses TRBV11-2 with TRBJ2-7; D is possibly TRBD1 (6 bases). CDR1 and CDR2 (germline): SGHAT, FQNNGV. V shed 8 bases and J shed 4 bases, with 15 bases lying between them. The CDR3 has 13 amino acids. CDR3 protein: CASQYQQGYEQYF. CDR3 DNA: TGTGCCAGCCAATATCAACAGGGTTACGAGCAGTACTTC. Using reference TRBV11-2 and TRBJ2-7 for the parts outside the CDR3, the full variable domain is EAGVAQSPRYKIIEKRQSVAFWCNPISGHATLYWYQQILGQGPKLLIQFQNNGVVDDSQLPKDRFSAERLKGVDSTLKIQPAKLEDSAVYLCASQYQQGYEQYFGPGTRLTVT.

This clone occurred a few times. The V and J genes are TRBV25-1 and TRBJ2-2; D unresolved. V lost 7 bases and J 0 bases, leaving 3 bases between the germline ends. Germline assignment: CDR1 MGHDK and CDR2 SYGVNS. This CDR3 has 12 residues. As DNA, the CDR3 is TGTGCCAGCACCGCGAACACCGGGGAGCTGTTTTTT. It encodes CASTANTGELFF. Full variable domain (remainder filled in from reference TRBV25-1 and TRBJ2-2): EADIYQTPRYLVIGTGKKITLECSQTMGHDKMYWYQQDPGMELHLIHYSYGVNSTEKGDLSSESTVSRIRTEHFPLTLESARPSHTSQYLCASTANTGELFFGEGSRLTVL.

This sequence joins TRBV29-1 and TRBJ2-2; 8 positions match TRBD2. Germline assignment: CDR1 SQVTM and CDR2 ANQGSEA. The J segment lost 5 bases and the V segment lost 5 bases, leaving 4 bases of the junction unmatched. The CDR3 loop spans 13 amino acids. CDR3 in amino acids: CSVSGGRTGELFF. In DNA form, the CDR3 reads TGCAGCGTTTCGGGGGGGAGGACCGGGGAGCTGTTTTTT.

This chain uses TRBV27 with TRBJ2-7; D gene ambiguous. The CDR3 sequence is 14 residues long. V lost 6 bases, J lost 3 bases, and 15 bases lay in between. CDR1 MNHEY and CDR2 SMNVEV come from the germline V gene (reference sequence). This CDR3 is CASRPGGESYEQYF. The DNA of the CDR3 is TGTGCCAGCAGACCCGGTGGAGAGAGCTACGAGCAGTACTTC.

The V and J genes are TRBV10-1 and TRBJ1-1; D possibly corresponds to TRBD1 (5 bases). The CDR3 loop spans 12 amino acids. V was cut by 10 bases and J by 7 bases, with 16 bases left in between. Germline CDR1 WNHNN, CDR2 SYGVQD (reference sequence). The CDR3 protein is CATGRGTNEAFF. As DNA, the CDR3 is TGCGCCACTGGACGGGGGACGAATGAAGCTTTCTTT.

The chain is built from TRBV29-1 and TRBJ1-4; D is uncertain. The V gene lost 1 base and the J gene lost 0 bases, with 6 bases spanning the gap. The CDR3 is 14 amino acids. Germline assignment: CDR1 SQVTM and CDR2 ANQGSEA. The CDR3 nucleotides are TGCAGCGTTGAAGGAACAACAACTAATGAAAAACTGTTTTTT. It encodes CSVEGTTTNEKLFF.

The DNA for the CDR3 is TGTGCCAGCAGTTACGGACAGGGCCTCTCCTACGAGCAGTACTTC. This codes for CASSYGQGLSYEQYF. V gene TRBV6-5 combines with J gene TRBJ2-7; 8 bases align to TRBD1. Germline CDR1 reads MNHEY; CDR2 reads SVGAGI. With V trimmed by 2 bases and J by 0 bases, 3 bases remained unmatched. CDR3 length: 15 amino acids.

Only one count was recorded for this clone. The chain carries TRBV13 and TRBJ1-1; 7 bases align to TRBD1. Germline V gives CDR1 PRHDT, CDR2 FYEKMQ (reference sequence). J gave up 8 bases and V 5 bases, and 14 bases lay outside the gene matches. The CDR3 extends over 15 amino acids. The CDR3: CASSNGATTGAEAFF. DNA of the CDR3: TGTGCCAGCAGCAACGGGGCTACAACAGGGGCCGAAGCTTTCTTT.

The chain joins TRBV21-1 to TRBJ1-5. TRBV21-1 is a pseudogene segment. This CDR3 contains 18 residues. The CDR3 here is CASSKLLRSVMSNQPQHF. The CDR3 DNA follows: TGTGCCAGCAGCAAACTCCTGAGGTCGGTGATGAGCAATCAGCCCCAGCATTTT.

V usage is TRBV5-4 and J usage is TRBJ1-4; tentatively, D is TRBD1 (6 bases). The V and J ends lost 4 bases and 7 bases respectively, with 17 bases between them. Germline V gene data show CDR1 as SGHNT and CDR2 as YYREEE (reference sequence). The CDR3 sequence is 15 residues long. Written as DNA, the CDR3 is TGTGCCAGCAGCACCTCACGGGAGGGGGGTGAAAAACTGTTTTTT. Protein product: CASSTSREGGEKLFF. The full variable domain, rest sourced from reference TRBV5-4 and TRBJ1-4, is ETGVTQSPTHLIKTRGQQVTLRCSSQSGHNTVSWYQQALGQGPQFIFQYYREEENGRGNFPPRFSGLQFPNYSSELNVNALELDDSALYLCASSTSREGGEKLFFGSGTQLSVL.

The chain couples TRBV2 to TRBJ2-6; D gene unclear. Trimming took 5 bases from V and 2 from J, leaving 13 bases between them. The germline V gene encodes CDR1 SNHLY and CDR2 FYNNEI. The CDR3 is made up of 16 amino acids. CDR3 sequence (DNA): TGTGCCAGCAGTATCGAGAGAGGAGCTGGGGCCAACGTCCTGACTTTC. Amino acids: CASSIERGAGANVLTF.

V usage is TRBV6-1 and J usage is TRBJ2-5, with D tentatively TRBD1 (5 bases). The germline CDR1 and CDR2 sequences are MNHNS and SASEGT. The CDR3 loop spans 15 amino acids. V dropped 6 bases and J dropped 2 bases, with 16 bases sitting between them. This CDR3 reads CASSGQGAIQETQYF. DNA of the CDR3: TGTGCCAGCAGCGGGCAAGGGGCAATTCAAGAGACCCAGTACTTC.

The chain links TRBV6-1 to TRBJ2-2; D is perhaps TRBD2 (5 bases). V was cut by 10 bases and J by 6 bases, with 21 bases left in between. CDR3 length: 15 amino acids. In germline, CDR1 is MNHNS, CDR2 SASEGT. The CDR3 coding sequence is TGTGCCAACTCCCCAACCCCGGGGTACGCCGGGGAGCTGTTTTTT. Its protein is CANSPTPGYAGELFF.

The count of this clone is one. This chain joins TRBV11-3 and TRBJ2-2, with D uncertain. The CDR3 extends over 12 amino acids. From germline, CDR1 is SGHNT and CDR2 YENEEA. The V and J ends lost 2 bases and 7 bases respectively, with 5 bases between them. CDR3 residues: CASSLNGGELFF. The CDR3 DNA is TGTGCCAGCAGCTTAAACGGCGGGGAGCTGTTTTTT.

This sequence joins TRBV5-1 and TRBJ1-2; 8 bases align to TRBD1. The CDR3 runs 16 residues. V was pared by 5 bases and J by 5 bases, with 14 bases of the junction left unmatched. Per the germline V gene, CDR1 is SGHRS and CDR2 is YFSETQ. In DNA form, the CDR3 reads TGCGCCAGCAGGCTGACAGGGGCCGACCGGGTGTATGGCTACACCTTC. Protein: CASRLTGADRVYGYTF.

The J gene is TRBJ2-7, the V gene TRBV27; D is uncertain. This CDR3 comprises 12 residues. Germline V gene sequence: CDR1 MNHEY, CDR2 SMNVEV (reference sequence). The V and J ends lost 5 bases and 5 bases respectively, with 10 bases between them. The CDR3 loop reads CASSGQVHEQYF. As DNA, the CDR3 is TGTGCCAGCAGTGGGCAGGTTCACGAGCAGTACTTC.

The CDR3 region is CASSSTGTGVGTQYF. CDR3 in DNA: TGTGCCAGCAGCTCTACCGGGACAGGGGTAGGGACCCAGTACTTC. The V gene is TRBV7-9, the J gene TRBJ2-5; 10 nucleotides line up with TRBD1. The CDR3 contains 15 residues. CDR1 and CDR2 (germline): SEHNR, FQNEAQ (reference sequence). J lost 7 bases, V lost 4 bases, and 9 bases had no gene match.

J is TRBJ2-5 and V is TRBV27; D perhaps matches TRBD1 (6 bases). The CDR3 has 17 amino acids. Germline V gene data show CDR1 as MNHEY and CDR2 as SMNVEV (reference sequence). Trimming stripped 7 bases from V and 2 bases from J, with 23 bases between. Here the CDR3 reads CASKPSSGRGPQETQYF. The DNA for the CDR3 is TGTGCCAGCAAACCATCAAGTGGCAGGGGCCCTCAAGAGACCCAGTACTTC.

This clone showed up just once. The V gene is TRBV6-6, the J gene TRBJ2-7; 9 nucleotides align to TRBD2. Per germline, CDR1 MNHNY and CDR2 SVGAGI (reference sequence). This CDR3 is 16 amino acids long. The junction had 11 bases not matched to a gene; V was cut back by 3 bases and J by 5 bases. As DNA, the CDR3 is TGTGCCAGCAGTTATCCTAGCGGGGTGTCGGCGGACGAGCAGTACTTC. Amino acid sequence: CASSYPSGVSADEQYF.

The gene calls are TRBV11-3 and TRBJ2-7, with D possibly matching TRBD2 (5 bases). This CDR3 has 13 amino acids. V was trimmed by 2 bases and J by 2 bases, leaving 7 bases between them. Germline V gives CDR1 SGHNT, CDR2 YENEEA. CDR3 in amino acids: CASSLSGTYEQYF. The CDR3 DNA follows: TGTGCCAGCAGCTTAAGCGGAACCTACGAGCAGTACTTC.

V gene TRBV2 combines with J gene TRBJ2-5; 7 bases map to TRBD2. The CDR3 runs 15 residues. The germline CDR1 and CDR2 sequences are SNHLY and FYNNEI. V gave up 6 bases and J gave up 3 bases; unmatched junction bases: 10. CDR3 loop: CASRVGGTPEETQYF. CDR3 nucleotide sequence: TGTGCCAGCAGGGTCGGGGGGACCCCTGAAGAGACCCAGTACTTC.

The chain has TRBV7-8 and TRBJ2-7; 7 nucleotides line up with TRBD1. The CDR3 covers 13 residues. Trimming removed 8 bases from V and 6 bases from J; junction bases left unmatched: 10. Germline CDR1 is SGHVS and CDR2 is FQNEAQ. CDR3 protein: CASGETGSGEQYF. CDR3 nucleotide sequence: TGTGCCAGCGGGGAGACAGGGAGTGGCGAGCAGTACTTC.

This chain joins TRBV19 and TRBJ2-7; tentatively, D is TRBD1 (5 bases). Germline assignment: CDR1 LNHDA and CDR2 SQIVND (reference sequence). Trimming left V 5 bases short and J 0 bases short, with 8 bases between. This CDR3 contains 13 residues. CDR3 sequence: CASSAGSSYEQYF. For the CDR3, the DNA is TGTGCCAGTAGTGCAGGGTCCTCCTACGAGCAGTACTTC.

The rearrangement joins TRBV5-6 to TRBJ1-2, with 10 bases that match TRBD1. CDR3 length: 15 residues. The V gene's germline CDR1 is SGHDT and CDR2 YYEEEE. The J segment lost 4 bases and the V segment lost 4 bases, leaving 7 bases of the junction unmatched. The CDR3 loop reads CASSRDRGRAYGYTF. CDR3 sequence (DNA): TGTGCCAGCAGCCGGGACAGGGGTCGTGCCTATGGCTACACCTTC.

The V call is TRBV2, the J call TRBJ1-5; D perhaps matches TRBD1 (6 bases). This CDR3 is 16 amino acids long. Trimming shortened V by 3 bases and J by 1 base, and 13 bases separated the two germline ends. CDR1 and CDR2 from the germline V gene are SNHLY and FYNNEI. CDR3 residues: CASSELGARSNQPQHF. The DNA of the CDR3 is TGTGCCAGCAGTGAGCTGGGGGCGCGGAGCAATCAGCCCCAGCATTTT.